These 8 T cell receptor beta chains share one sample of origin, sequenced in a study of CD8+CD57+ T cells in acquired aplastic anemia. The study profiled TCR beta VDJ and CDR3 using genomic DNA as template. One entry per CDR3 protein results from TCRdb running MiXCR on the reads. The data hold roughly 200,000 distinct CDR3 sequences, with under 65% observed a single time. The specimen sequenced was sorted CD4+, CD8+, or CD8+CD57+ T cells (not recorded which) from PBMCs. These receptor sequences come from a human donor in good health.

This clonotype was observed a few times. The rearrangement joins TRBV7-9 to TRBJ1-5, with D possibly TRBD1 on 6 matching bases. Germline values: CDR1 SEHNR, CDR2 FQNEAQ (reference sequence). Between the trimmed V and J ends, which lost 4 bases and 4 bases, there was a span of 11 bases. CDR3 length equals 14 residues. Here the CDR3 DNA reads TGTGCCAGCAGCTCTGGACAGTCAAATCAGCCCCAGCATTTT. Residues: CASSSGQSNQPQHF. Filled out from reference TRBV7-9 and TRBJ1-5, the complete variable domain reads DTGVSQNPRHKITKRGQNVTFRCDPISEHNRLYWYRQTLGQGPEFLTYFQNEAQLEKSRLLSDRFSAERPKGSFSTLEIQRTEQGDSAMYLCASSSGQSNQPQHFGDGTRLSIL.

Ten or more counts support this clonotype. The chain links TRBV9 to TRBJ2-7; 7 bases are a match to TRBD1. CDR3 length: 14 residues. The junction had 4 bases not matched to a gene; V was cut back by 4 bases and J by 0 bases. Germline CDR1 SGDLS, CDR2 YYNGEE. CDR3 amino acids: CASSLGTASYEQYF. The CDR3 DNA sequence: TGTGCCAGCAGCCTCGGGACAGCCTCCTACGAGCAGTACTTC.

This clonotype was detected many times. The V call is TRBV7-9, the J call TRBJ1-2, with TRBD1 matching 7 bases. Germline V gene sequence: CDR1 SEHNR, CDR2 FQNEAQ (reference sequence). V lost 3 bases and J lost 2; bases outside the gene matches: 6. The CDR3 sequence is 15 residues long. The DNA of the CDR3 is TGTGCCAGCAGCTTGGGGGACAGATTCAACTATGGCTACACCTTC. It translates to CASSLGDRFNYGYTF.

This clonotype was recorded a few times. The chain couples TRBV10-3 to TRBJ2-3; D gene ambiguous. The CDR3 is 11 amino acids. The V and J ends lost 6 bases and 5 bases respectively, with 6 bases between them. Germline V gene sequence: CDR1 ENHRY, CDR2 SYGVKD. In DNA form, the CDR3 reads TGTGCCATCAGGGGGATAGATACGCAGTATTTT. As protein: CAIRGIDTQYF.

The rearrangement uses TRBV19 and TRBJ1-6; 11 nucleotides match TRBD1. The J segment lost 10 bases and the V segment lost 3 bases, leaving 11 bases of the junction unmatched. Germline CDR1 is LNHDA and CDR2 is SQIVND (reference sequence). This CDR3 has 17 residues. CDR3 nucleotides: TGTGCCAGTAGTATCACTCGGGGACAGGGGGTAGGCTCACCCCTCCACTTT. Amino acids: CASSITRGQGVGSPLHF.

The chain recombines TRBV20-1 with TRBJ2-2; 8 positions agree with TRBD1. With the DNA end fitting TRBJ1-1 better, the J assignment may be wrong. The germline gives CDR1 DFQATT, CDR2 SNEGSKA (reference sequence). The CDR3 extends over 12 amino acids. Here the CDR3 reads CSAWDRKAEAFF. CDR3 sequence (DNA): TGCAGTGCCTGGGACAGGAAGGCTGAAGCTTTCTTT.

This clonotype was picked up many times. CDR3 in amino acids: CASSLSPSANYGYTF. CDR3 in DNA: TGTGCCAGCAGCTTAAGCCCTTCAGCTAACTATGGCTACACCTTC. This sequence joins TRBV7-9 and TRBJ1-2; D remains unclear. From germline, CDR1 is SEHNR and CDR2 FQNEAQ (reference sequence). This CDR3 contains 15 residues. V was pared by 2 bases and J by 0 bases, with 10 bases between.

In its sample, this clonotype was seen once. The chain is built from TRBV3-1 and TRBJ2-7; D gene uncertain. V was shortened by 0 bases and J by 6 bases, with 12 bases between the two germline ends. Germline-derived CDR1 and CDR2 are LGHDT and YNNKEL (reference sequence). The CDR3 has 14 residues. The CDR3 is CASSQDLAAREQYF. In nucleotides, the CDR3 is TGTGCCAGCAGCCAAGATTTGGCAGCCCGCGAGCAGTACTTC.